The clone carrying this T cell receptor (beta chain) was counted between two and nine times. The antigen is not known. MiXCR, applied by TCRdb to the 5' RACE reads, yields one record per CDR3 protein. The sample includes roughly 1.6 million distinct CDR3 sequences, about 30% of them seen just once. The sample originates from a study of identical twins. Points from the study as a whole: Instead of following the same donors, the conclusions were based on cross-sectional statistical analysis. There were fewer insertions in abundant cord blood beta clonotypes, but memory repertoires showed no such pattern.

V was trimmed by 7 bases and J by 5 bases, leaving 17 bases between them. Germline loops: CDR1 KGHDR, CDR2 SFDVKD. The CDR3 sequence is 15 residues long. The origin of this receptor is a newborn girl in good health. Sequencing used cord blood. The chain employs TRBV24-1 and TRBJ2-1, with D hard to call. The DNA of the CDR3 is TGTGCCACCAGCGGATCAGTCCAGAGGAACAATGAGCAGTTCTTC. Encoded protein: CATSGSVQRNNEQFF.